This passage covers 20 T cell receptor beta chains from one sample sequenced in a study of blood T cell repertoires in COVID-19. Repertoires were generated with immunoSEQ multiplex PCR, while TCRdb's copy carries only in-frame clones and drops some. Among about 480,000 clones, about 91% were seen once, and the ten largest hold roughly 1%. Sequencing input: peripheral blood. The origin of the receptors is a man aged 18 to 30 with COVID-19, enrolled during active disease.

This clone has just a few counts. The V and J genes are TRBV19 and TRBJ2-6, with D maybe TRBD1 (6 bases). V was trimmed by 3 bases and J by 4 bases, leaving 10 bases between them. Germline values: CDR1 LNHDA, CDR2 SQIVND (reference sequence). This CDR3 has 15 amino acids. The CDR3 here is CASSMDSPGANVLTF. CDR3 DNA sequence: TGTGCCAGTAGTATGGACAGTCCCGGGGCCAACGTCCTGACTTTC.

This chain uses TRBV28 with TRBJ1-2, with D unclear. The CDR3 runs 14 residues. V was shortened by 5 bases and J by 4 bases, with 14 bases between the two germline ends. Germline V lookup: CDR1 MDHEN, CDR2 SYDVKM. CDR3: CASSPTSSVYGYTF. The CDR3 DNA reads TGTGCCAGCAGTCCGACTAGTAGTGTCTATGGCTACACCTTC.

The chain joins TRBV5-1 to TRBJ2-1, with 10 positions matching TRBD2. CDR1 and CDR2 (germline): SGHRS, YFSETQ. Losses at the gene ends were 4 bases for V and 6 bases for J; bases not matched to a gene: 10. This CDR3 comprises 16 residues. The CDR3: CASSTSAGGLPNEQFF. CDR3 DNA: TGCGCCAGCAGCACTTCAGCGGGAGGGTTGCCCAATGAGCAGTTCTTC.

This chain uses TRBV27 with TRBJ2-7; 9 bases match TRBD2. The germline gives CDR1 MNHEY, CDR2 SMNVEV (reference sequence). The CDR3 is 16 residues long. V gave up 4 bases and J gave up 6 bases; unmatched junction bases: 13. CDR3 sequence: CASSSSIAGEFGEQYF. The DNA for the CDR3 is TGTGCCAGCAGTTCCTCGATAGCGGGGGAGTTTGGCGAGCAGTACTTC.

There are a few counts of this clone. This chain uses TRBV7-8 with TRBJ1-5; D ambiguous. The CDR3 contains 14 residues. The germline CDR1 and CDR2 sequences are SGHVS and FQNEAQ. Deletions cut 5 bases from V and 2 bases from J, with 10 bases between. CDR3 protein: CASSPRGGNQPQHF. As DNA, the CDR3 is TGTGCCAGCAGCCCCCGGGGAGGCAATCAGCCCCAGCATTTT.

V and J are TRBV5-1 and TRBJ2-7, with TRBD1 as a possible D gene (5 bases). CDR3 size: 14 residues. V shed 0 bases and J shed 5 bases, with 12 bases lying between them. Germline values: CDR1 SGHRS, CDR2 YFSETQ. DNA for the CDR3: TGCGCCAGCAGCTTGGTTGGGGCGGTGGACGAGCAGTACTTC. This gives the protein CASSLVGAVDEQYF.

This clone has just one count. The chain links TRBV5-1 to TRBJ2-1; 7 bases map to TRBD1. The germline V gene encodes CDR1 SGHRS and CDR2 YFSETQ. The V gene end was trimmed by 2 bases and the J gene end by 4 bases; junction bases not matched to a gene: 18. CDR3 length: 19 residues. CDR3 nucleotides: TGCGCCAGCAGCTTTCTAAACTCCCCCGGGACAGCCTTTTACAATGAGCAGTTCTTC. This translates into CASSFLNSPGTAFYNEQFF. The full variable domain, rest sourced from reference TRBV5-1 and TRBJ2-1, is KAGVTQTPRYLIKTRGQQVTLSCSPISGHRSVSWYQQTPGQGLQFLFEYFSETQRNKGNFPGRFSGRQFSNSRSEMNVSTLELGDSALYLCASSFLNSPGTAFYNEQFFGPGTRLTVL.

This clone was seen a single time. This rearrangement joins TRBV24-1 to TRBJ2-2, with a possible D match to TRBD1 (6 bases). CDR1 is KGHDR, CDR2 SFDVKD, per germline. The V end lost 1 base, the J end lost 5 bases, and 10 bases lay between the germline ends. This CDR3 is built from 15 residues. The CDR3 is CATSDFGRGTGELFF. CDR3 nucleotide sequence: TGTGCCACCAGTGATTTTGGCAGGGGAACCGGGGAGCTGTTTTTT.

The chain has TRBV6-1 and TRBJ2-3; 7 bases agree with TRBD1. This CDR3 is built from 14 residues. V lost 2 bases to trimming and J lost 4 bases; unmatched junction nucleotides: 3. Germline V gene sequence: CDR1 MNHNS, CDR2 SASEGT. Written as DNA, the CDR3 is TGTGCCAGCAGTGAAAGGGGGCGACCAGATACGCAGTATTTT. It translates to CASSERGRPDTQYF.

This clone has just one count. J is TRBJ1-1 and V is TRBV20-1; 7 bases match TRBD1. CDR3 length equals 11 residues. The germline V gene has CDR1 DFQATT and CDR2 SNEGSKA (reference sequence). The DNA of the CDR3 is TGCAGGGGGACAGATAACACTGAAGCTTTCTTT. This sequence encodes CRGTDNTEAFF.

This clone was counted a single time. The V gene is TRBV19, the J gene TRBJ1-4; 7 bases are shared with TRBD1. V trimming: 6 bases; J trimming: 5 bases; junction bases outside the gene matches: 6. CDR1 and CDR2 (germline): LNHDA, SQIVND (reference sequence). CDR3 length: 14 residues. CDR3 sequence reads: CASRTTGRNEKLFF. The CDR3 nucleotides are TGTGCCAGTAGAACGACAGGGAGAAATGAAAAACTGTTTTTT.

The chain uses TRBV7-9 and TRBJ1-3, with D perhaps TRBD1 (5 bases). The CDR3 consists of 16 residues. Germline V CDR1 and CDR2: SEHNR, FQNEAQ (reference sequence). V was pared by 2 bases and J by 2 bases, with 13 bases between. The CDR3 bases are TGTGCCAGCAGCTTACCAGCCGGGGGAACTGGAAACACCATATATTTT. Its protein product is CASSLPAGGTGNTIYF. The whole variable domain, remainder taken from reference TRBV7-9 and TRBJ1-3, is DTGVSQNPRHKITKRGQNVTFRCDPISEHNRLYWYRQTLGQGPEFLTYFQNEAQLEKSRLLSDRFSAERPKGSFSTLEIQRTEQGDSAMYLCASSLPAGGTGNTIYFGEGSWLTVV.

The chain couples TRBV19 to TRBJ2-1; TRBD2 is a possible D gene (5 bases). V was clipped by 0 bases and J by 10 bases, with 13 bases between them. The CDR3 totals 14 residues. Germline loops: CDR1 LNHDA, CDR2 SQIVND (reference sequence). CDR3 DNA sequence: TGTGCCAGTAGTATAGAAACTAGTCCGGGCGAGCAGTTCTTC. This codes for CASSIETSPGEQFF.

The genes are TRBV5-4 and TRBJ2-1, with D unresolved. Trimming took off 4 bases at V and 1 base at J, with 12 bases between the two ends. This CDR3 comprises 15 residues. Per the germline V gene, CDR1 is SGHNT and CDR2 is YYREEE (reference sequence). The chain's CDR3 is CASSQRYPSYNEQFF. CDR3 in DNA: TGTGCCAGCAGCCAACGCTATCCTTCCTACAATGAGCAGTTCTTC.

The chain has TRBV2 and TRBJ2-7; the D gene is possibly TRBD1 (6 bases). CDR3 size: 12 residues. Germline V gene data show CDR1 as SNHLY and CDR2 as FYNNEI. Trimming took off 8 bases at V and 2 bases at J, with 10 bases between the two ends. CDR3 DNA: TGTGCCAGCGTCCAGGGGACCTACGAGCAGTACTTC. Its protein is CASVQGTYEQYF.

This chain's CDR3 is CATSDSRIAEPSYNEQFF. Written as DNA, the CDR3 is TGTGCCACCAGTGATTCCCGGATAGCGGAACCCTCCTACAATGAGCAGTTCTTC. The chain recombines TRBV24-1 with TRBJ2-1; D might be TRBD2 (6 bases). The germline CDR1 and CDR2 sequences are KGHDR and SFDVKD. V gave up 2 bases and J gave up 0 bases, with 16 bases separating them. This CDR3 comprises 18 residues.

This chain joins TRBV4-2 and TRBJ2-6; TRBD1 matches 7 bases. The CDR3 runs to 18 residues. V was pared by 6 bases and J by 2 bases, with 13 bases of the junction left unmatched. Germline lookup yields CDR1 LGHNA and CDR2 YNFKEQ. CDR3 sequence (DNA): TGTGCCAGCAGTCCCCCGGCAGGGGGAAAGGCTGGGGCCAACGTCCTGACTTTC. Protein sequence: CASSPPAGGKAGANVLTF.

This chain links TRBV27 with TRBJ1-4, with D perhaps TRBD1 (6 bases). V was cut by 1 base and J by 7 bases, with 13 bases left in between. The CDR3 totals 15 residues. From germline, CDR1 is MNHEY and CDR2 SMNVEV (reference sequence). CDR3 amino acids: CASSLLGGRVEKLFF. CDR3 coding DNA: TGTGCCAGCAGTTTATTGGGGGGGCGCGTTGAAAAACTGTTTTTT.

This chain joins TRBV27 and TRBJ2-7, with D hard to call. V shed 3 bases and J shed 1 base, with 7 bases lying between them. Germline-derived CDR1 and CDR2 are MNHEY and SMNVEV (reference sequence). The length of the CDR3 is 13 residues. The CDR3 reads CASSLKASYEQYF. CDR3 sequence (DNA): TGTGCCAGCAGTTTGAAAGCATCCTACGAGCAGTACTTC.

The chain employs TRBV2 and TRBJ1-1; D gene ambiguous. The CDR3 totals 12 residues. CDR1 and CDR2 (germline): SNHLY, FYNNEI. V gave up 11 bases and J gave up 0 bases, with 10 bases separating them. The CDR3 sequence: CAVTRMNTEAFF. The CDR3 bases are TGTGCCGTAACACGAATGAACACTGAAGCTTTCTTT.